The clone carrying this T cell receptor (beta chain) has only one observation. Its antigen is currently unknown. These data come from a study of cytomegalovirus exposure and HLA in healthy donors. After removal of 1 base from V and 0 bases from J, the junction contained 3 bases not matched to a gene. Germline CDR1 reads PRHDT; CDR2 reads FYEKMQ (reference sequence). The CDR3 contains 17 residues. Study findings and constraints: The number of N-insertions in an Asian-associated ancestry cluster was reportedly below the roughly 670-donor mean in a later analysis.

In the PCR, 60 Vbeta and 13 Jbeta primers were used. TCRdb keeps only in-frame clones here, not all; method: immunoSEQ multiplex PCR. The profile shows 130,000 to 150,000 clones, 60% to 85% of them singletons. The specimen sequenced was PBMCs. This TCR was recovered from a woman aged 40 to 49 in good health and CMV-seropositive. The chain employs TRBV13 and TRBJ2-2, with 9 bases aligning to TRBD2. CDR3 loop: CASSLVAGAANTGELFF. For the CDR3, the DNA is TGTGCCAGCAGCTTAGTAGCGGGGGCCGCGAACACCGGGGAGCTGTTTTTT.